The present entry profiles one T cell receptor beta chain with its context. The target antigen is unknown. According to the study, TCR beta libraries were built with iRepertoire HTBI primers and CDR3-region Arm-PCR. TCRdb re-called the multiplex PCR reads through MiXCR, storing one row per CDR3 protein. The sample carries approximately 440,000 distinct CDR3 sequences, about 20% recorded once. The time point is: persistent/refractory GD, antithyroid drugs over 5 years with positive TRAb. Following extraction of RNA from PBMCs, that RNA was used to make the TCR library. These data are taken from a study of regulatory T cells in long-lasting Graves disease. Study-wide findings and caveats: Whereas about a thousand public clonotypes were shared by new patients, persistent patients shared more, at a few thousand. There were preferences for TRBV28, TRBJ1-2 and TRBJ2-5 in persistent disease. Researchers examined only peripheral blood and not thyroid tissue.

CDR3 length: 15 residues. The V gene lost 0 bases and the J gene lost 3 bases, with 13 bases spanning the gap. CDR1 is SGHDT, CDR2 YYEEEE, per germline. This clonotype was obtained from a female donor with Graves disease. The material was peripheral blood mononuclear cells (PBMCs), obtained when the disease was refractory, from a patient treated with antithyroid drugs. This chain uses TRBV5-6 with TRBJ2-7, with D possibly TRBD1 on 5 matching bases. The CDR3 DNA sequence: TGTGCCAGCAGCTTGGCGGCAGGGATAGGCTACGAGCAGTACTTC. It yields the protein CASSLAAGIGYEQYF.